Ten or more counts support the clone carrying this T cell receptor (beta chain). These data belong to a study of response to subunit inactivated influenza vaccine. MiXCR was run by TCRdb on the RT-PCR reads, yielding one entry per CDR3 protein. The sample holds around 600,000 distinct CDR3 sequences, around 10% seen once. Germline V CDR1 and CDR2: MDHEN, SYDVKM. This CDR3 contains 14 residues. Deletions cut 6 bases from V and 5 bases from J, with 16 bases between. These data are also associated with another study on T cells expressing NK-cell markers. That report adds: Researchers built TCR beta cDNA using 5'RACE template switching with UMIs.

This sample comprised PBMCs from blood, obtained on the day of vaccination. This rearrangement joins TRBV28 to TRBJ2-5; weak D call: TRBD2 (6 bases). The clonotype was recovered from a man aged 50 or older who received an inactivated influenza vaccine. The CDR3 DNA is TGTGCCAGCAGGCGGGCGGGATATGGGGAGACCCAGTACTTC. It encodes CASRRAGYGETQYF.